A single sample gave rise to the 27 T cell receptor beta chains below, sequenced in a study of blood T cell repertoires in COVID-19. TCRdb keeps only in-frame clones here, not all; method: immunoSEQ multiplex PCR. The sample has about 280,000 clones; 88% are singletons. What was sequenced was peripheral blood. The source of these receptors is a man aged 18 to 30 with active or convalescent COVID-19.

This chain links TRBV9 with TRBJ1-1; TRBD1 is a possible D gene (6 bases). Per the germline V gene, CDR1 is SGDLS and CDR2 is YYNGEE. This CDR3 comprises 15 residues. V gave up 3 bases and J gave up 2 bases, with 14 bases separating them. The CDR3 is CASSGNRDINTEAFF. The CDR3 DNA follows: TGTGCCAGCAGCGGAAACAGGGACATAAACACTGAAGCTTTCTTT.

V is TRBV19 and J is TRBJ2-3, with D possibly being TRBD1 (5 bases). CDR3 length: 15 residues. Trimming pared 7 bases from V and 1 base from J, leaving 15 bases between. Germline V gene data show CDR1 as LNHDA and CDR2 as SQIVND (reference sequence). CDR3 DNA: TGTGCCAGTACCATAGGGGTTTCAGGCACAGATACGCAGTATTTT. This translates into CASTIGVSGTDTQYF. The full variable domain, with the rest looked up from reference TRBV19 and TRBJ2-3, is DGGITQSPKYLFRKEGQNVTLSCEQNLNHDAMYWYRQDPGQGLRLIYYSQIVNDFQKGDIAEGYSVSREKKESFPLTVTSAQKNPTAFYLCASTIGVSGTDTQYFGPGTRLTVL.

Note on this clone: One junction end disagrees with the germline gene, perhaps due to a read error. CDR3 protein: CASNAGTRIDEQFF. Written as DNA, the CDR3 is TGTGCCAGCAACGCCGGGACTAGGATCGATGAGCAGTTCTTT. The V and J genes are TRBV9 and TRBJ2-7; 8 bases are shared with TRBD2. The CDR3 is made up of 14 amino acids. Per the germline V gene, CDR1 is SGDLS and CDR2 is YYNGEE. Drawing the rest from reference TRBV9 and TRBJ2-7, the complete variable domain is DSGVTQTPKHLITATGQRVTLRCSPRSGDLSVYWYQQSLDQGLQFLIQYYNGEERAKGNILERFSAQQFPDLHSELNLSSLELGDSALYFCASNAGTRIDEQFFGPGTRLTVT.

The chain's CDR3 is CASSGTASNQPQHF. The CDR3 DNA reads TGTGCCAGTAGTGGGACAGCTAGCAATCAGCCCCAGCATTTT. The J gene is TRBJ1-5, the V gene TRBV19; 7 positions match TRBD1. Looked up from germline, CDR1 is LNHDA and CDR2 is SQIVND (reference sequence). The CDR3 extends over 14 amino acids. Trimming removed 5 bases from V and 0 bases from J; junction bases left unmatched: 1.

In this sample, this clone turned up many times. The J gene is TRBJ2-1, the V gene TRBV5-1; D perhaps matches TRBD2 (6 bases). The germline V gene has CDR1 SGHRS and CDR2 YFSETQ. The CDR3 totals 14 residues. V was clipped by 4 bases and J by 8 bases, with 16 bases between them. The CDR3 sequence: CASSTQTSSDEQFF. CDR3 nucleotides: TGCGCCAGCAGCACCCAGACTAGTTCCGATGAGCAGTTCTTC. Together with reference TRBV5-1 and TRBJ2-1, the CDR3 gives the full variable domain: KAGVTQTPRYLIKTRGQQVTLSCSPISGHRSVSWYQQTPGQGLQFLFEYFSETQRNKGNFPGRFSGRQFSNSRSEMNVSTLELGDSALYLCASSTQTSSDEQFFGPGTRLTVL.

The V gene is TRBV15, the J gene TRBJ1-1; unclear D gene. CDR1 and CDR2 (germline): LNHNV, YYDKDF (reference sequence). The V and J ends lost 1 base and 7 bases respectively, with 13 bases between them. The CDR3 is 14 amino acids. The CDR3 DNA reads TGTGCCACCAGCAGAGTATACGGGGTGTTTGAAGCTTTCTTT. Its translation is CATSRVYGVFEAFF. Full variable domain (remainder filled in from reference TRBV15 and TRBJ1-1): DAMVIQNPRYQVTQFGKPVTLSCSQTLNHNVMYWYQQKSSQAPKLLFHYYDKDFNNEADTPDNFQSRRPNTSFCFLDIRSPGLGDTAMYLCATSRVYGVFEAFFGQGTRLTVV.

This sequence joins TRBV5-5 and TRBJ2-1; TRBD2 agrees at 8 bases. CDR1 is SGHKS, CDR2 YYEKEE, per germline (reference sequence). J was trimmed by 8 bases and V by 3 bases; bases with no gene match: 10. The CDR3 extends over 15 amino acids. The DNA for the CDR3 is TGTGCCAGCAGCTCATCCGGGGGGGCTTCCTATGAGCAGTTCTTC. Protein sequence: CASSSSGGASYEQFF.

The chain carries TRBV18 and TRBJ2-3; 13 nucleotides agree with TRBD2. CDR3 length equals 15 residues. Unmatched junction bases numbered 3, after V lost 5 bases and J lost 4 bases. Germline V gene sequence: CDR1 KGHSH, CDR2 LQKENI. DNA of the CDR3: TGTGCCAGCTCAAGGACTAGCGGGGGCTCAGATACGCAGTATTTT. Protein sequence: CASSRTSGGSDTQYF.

This chain links TRBV19 with TRBJ1-4; 7 bases are a match to TRBD1. The CDR3 is 15 amino acids. Trimming removed 3 bases from V and 7 bases from J; junction bases left unmatched: 8. CDR1 is LNHDA, CDR2 SQIVND, per germline (reference sequence). The CDR3: CASSIIGTASEKLFF. CDR3 coding DNA: TGTGCCAGTAGTATCATCGGGACAGCCTCTGAAAAACTGTTTTTT.

This clone was recorded a few times. The chain uses TRBV18 and TRBJ2-7; maybe TRBD1 (5 bases). Trimming left V 0 bases short and J 0 bases short, with 6 bases between. The CDR3 covers 14 residues. Looked up from germline, CDR1 is KGHSH and CDR2 is LQKENI. The CDR3 spells CASSPPDSSYEQYF. CDR3 DNA: TGTGCCAGCTCACCACCTGACAGCTCCTACGAGCAGTACTTC.

This chain connects TRBV15 to TRBJ2-2, with TRBD1 matching 11 bases. Germline V gene sequence: CDR1 LNHNV, CDR2 YYDKDF (reference sequence). The CDR3 runs 16 residues. V lost 1 base and J lost 7; bases outside the gene matches: 5. The CDR3 here is CATSRGTGGRIGELFF. CDR3 sequence (DNA): TGTGCCACCAGCAGAGGGACAGGGGGCCGCATCGGGGAGCTGTTTTTT.

This clone was seen only once. The chain joins TRBV6-1 to TRBJ1-6; possible D gene TRBD1, 5 bases. The V gene's germline CDR1 is MNHNS and CDR2 SASEGT. The CDR3 runs to 15 residues. Trimming took off 2 bases at V and 6 bases at J, with 11 bases between the two ends. The CDR3, as DNA: TGTGCCAGCAGTGAATGGCAGGGCGGTAATTCACCCCTCCACTTT. Translated, it gives CASSEWQGGNSPLHF.

This clone occurred a few times. V usage is TRBV6-2 or TRBV6-3 and J usage is TRBJ1-5, with a weak D call TRBD1 (6 bases). The CDR3 loop spans 14 amino acids. Germline V gives CDR1 MNHEY, CDR2 SVGEGT. With 4 bases removed from V and 6 bases from J, the gap between germline ends came to 13 bases. CDR3 in amino acids: CASSSQGVGQPQHF. In DNA, the CDR3 is TGTGCCAGCAGTTCACAGGGCGTCGGTCAGCCCCAGCATTTT.

CDR3 region: CASSERRGLARGGGTDTQYF. In DNA form, the CDR3 reads TGTGCCAGCAGTGAAAGGAGGGGACTAGCAAGGGGAGGTGGGACAGATACGCAGTATTTT. This sequence joins TRBV2 and TRBJ2-3, with 9 bases aligning to TRBD2. V was clipped by 2 bases and J by 3 bases; unmatched bases: 18. Germline lookup yields CDR1 SNHLY and CDR2 FYNNEI. This CDR3 has 20 residues.

V gene TRBV7-6 combines with J gene TRBJ1-5; weak D call: TRBD1 (5 bases). From germline, CDR1 is SGHVS and CDR2 FNYEAQ. The germline V and J ends were trimmed by 0 bases and 6 bases, with 15 bases remaining between them. The CDR3 is made up of 16 amino acids. CDR3 residues: CASSLAPGGAGQPQHF. CDR3 in DNA: TGTGCCAGCAGCTTAGCGCCGGGGGGAGCCGGTCAGCCCCAGCATTTT.

The rearrangement links TRBV27 to TRBJ2-2, with TRBD1 identical over 8 bases. V dropped 6 bases and J dropped 7; count of bases not matched to a gene: 4. Germline values: CDR1 MNHEY, CDR2 SMNVEV (reference sequence). The CDR3 runs 13 residues. The CDR3 spells CASRRTGSGELFF. DNA for the CDR3: TGTGCCAGCAGGCGGACAGGGAGCGGGGAGCTGTTTTTT.

V usage is TRBV5-5 and J usage is TRBJ1-2; TRBD1 is a possible D gene (6 bases). The CDR3 sequence is 12 residues long. The germline CDR1 and CDR2 sequences are SGHKS and YYEKEE (reference sequence). The V end lost 5 bases, the J end lost 6 bases, and 11 bases lay between the germline ends. CDR3 residues: CASRNRAHGYTF. CDR3 nucleotide sequence: TGTGCCAGCAGGAACAGGGCGCATGGCTACACCTTC.

The chain joins TRBV19 to TRBJ1-5; 7 bases map to TRBD1. The length of the CDR3 is 18 residues. Unmatched junction bases numbered 12, after V lost 3 bases and J lost 1 base. Germline CDR1 reads LNHDA; CDR2 reads SQIVND (reference sequence). CDR3 protein: CASSIVGVTGTSNQPQHF. CDR3 nucleotides: TGTGCCAGTAGTATTGTCGGGGTGACAGGGACAAGCAATCAGCCCCAGCATTTT.

The chain links TRBV6-2 or TRBV6-3 to TRBJ2-7; TRBD2 is a possible D gene (5 bases). Trimming cost V 3 bases and J 0 bases, with 6 bases left between them. The CDR3 runs 13 residues. Germline V gives CDR1 MNHEY, CDR2 SVGEGT. The CDR3 DNA is TGTGCCAGCAGTTATAGCGTCTCCTACGAGCAGTACTTC. Residues: CASSYSVSYEQYF.

The chain uses TRBV5-1 and TRBJ1-1, with 7 bases fitting TRBD1. There are 15 residues in the CDR3. Losses at the gene ends were 1 base for V and 7 bases for J; bases not matched to a gene: 10. Germline loops: CDR1 SGHRS, CDR2 YFSETQ. CDR3 loop: CASSLSGTASFEAFF. In DNA form, the CDR3 reads TGCGCCAGCAGCTTGTCGGGGACAGCCTCATTTGAAGCTTTCTTT.

DNA for the CDR3: TGTGCCAGCAGTTACGAGACAAATACCGGGGAGCTGTTTTTT. Amino acid sequence: CASSYETNTGELFF. The genes are TRBV6-6 and TRBJ2-2; D gene ambiguous. CDR1 MNHNY and CDR2 SVGAGI come from the germline V gene (reference sequence). The CDR3 runs 14 residues. The germline V and J ends were trimmed by 2 bases and 5 bases, with 9 bases remaining between them.

Ten or more counts support this clone. This sequence joins TRBV4-3 and TRBJ1-6; 7 bases agree with TRBD1. Unmatched junction bases numbered 2, after V lost 0 bases and J lost 3 bases. The CDR3 is 16 residues long. CDR1 and CDR2 (germline): LGHNA, YSLEER. DNA for the CDR3: TGCGCCAGCAGCCAAGATTCAGGGGGCTATAATTCACCCCTCCACTTT. This codes for CASSQDSGGYNSPLHF.

The V call is TRBV6-6, the J call TRBJ1-2; 7 bases fit TRBD1. CDR1 and CDR2 from the germline V gene are MNHNY and SVGAGI (reference sequence). This CDR3 comprises 15 residues. Trimming at V came to 9 bases and at J to 4 bases, leaving 14 bases not matched to a gene. DNA for the CDR3: TGTGCCAGTAGACAGGGAGACGCACGTGGCTATGGCTACACCTTC. This codes for CASRQGDARGYGYTF.

This chain uses TRBV12-3 or TRBV12-4 with TRBJ1-2; 8 bases line up with TRBD1. This CDR3 comprises 13 residues. Losses at the gene ends were 8 bases for V and 2 bases for J; bases not matched to a gene: 4. In DNA form, the CDR3 reads TGTGCCAGCGGACAGGGCGGCAACTATGGCTACACCTTC. This codes for CASGQGGNYGYTF.

The chain is built from TRBV7-2 and TRBJ1-3, with no clear D. Germline V CDR1 and CDR2: SGHTA, FQGNSA. V lost 3 bases and J lost 2, with 8 bases in between. CDR3 size: 14 residues. CDR3 region: CASSFHFTGNTIYF. CDR3 nucleotides: TGTGCCAGCAGCTTCCACTTCACTGGAAACACCATATATTTT.

The rearrangement uses TRBV6-6 and TRBJ1-4; no definite D call. V dropped 6 bases and J dropped 5 bases, with 4 bases sitting between them. The CDR3 runs to 11 residues. Germline assignment: CDR1 MNHNY and CDR2 SVGAGI (reference sequence). The DNA of the CDR3 is TGTGCCAGCAGGCTAAATGAAAAACTGTTTTTT. Protein: CASRLNEKLFF.

This chain connects TRBV5-1 to TRBJ1-3, with D perhaps matching TRBD1 (5 bases). Germline CDR1 SGHRS, CDR2 YFSETQ. The CDR3 covers 16 residues. V was pared by 2 bases and J by 2 bases, with 14 bases between. This chain's CDR3 is CASSFSKGLAGNTIYF. In DNA form, the CDR3 reads TGCGCCAGCAGCTTTTCAAAGGGGCTGGCTGGAAACACCATATATTTT.